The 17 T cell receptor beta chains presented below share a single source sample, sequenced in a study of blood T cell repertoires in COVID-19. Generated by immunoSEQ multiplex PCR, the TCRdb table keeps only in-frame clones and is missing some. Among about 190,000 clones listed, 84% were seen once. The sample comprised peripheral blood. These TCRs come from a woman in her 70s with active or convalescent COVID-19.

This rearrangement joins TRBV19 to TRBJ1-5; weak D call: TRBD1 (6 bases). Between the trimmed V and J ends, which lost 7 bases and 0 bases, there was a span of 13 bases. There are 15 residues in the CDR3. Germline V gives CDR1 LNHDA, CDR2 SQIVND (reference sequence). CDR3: CASIRTVYSNQPQHF. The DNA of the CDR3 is TGTGCCAGTATCCGGACAGTTTATAGCAATCAGCCCCAGCATTTT. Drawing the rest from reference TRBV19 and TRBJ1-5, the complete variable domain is DGGITQSPKYLFRKEGQNVTLSCEQNLNHDAMYWYRQDPGQGLRLIYYSQIVNDFQKGDIAEGYSVSREKKESFPLTVTSAQKNPTAFYLCASIRTVYSNQPQHFGDGTRLSIL.

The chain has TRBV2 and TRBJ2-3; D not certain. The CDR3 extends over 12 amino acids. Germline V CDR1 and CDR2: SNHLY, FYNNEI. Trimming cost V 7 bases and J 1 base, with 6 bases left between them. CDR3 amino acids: CASTGGTDTQYF. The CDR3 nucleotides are TGTGCCAGCACTGGAGGCACAGATACGCAGTATTTT. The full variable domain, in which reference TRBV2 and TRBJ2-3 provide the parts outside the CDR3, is EPEVTQTPSHQVTQMGQEVILRCVPISNHLYFYWYRQILGQKVEFLVSFYNNEISEKSEIFDDQFSVERPDGSNFTLKIRSTKLEDSAMYFCASTGGTDTQYFGPGTRLTVL.

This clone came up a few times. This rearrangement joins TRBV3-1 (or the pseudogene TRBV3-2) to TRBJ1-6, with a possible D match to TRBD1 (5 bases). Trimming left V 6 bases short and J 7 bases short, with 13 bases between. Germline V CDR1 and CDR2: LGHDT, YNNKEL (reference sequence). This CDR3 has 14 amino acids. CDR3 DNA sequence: TGTGCCAGCAGTCTTGGGGCAGCCAATTCACCCCTCCACTTT. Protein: CASSLGAANSPLHF.

CDR3 sequence: CASSPTGTSGYNEQFF. CDR3 bases: TGTGCCAGCAGCCCAACAGGGACTAGCGGTTACAATGAGCAGTTCTTC. The V call is TRBV7-7, the J call TRBJ2-1; 11 bases are a match to TRBD2. The junction had 7 bases not matched to a gene; V was cut back by 5 bases and J by 4 bases. The germline V gene has CDR1 SSHAT and CDR2 FNYEAQ (reference sequence). The CDR3 consists of 16 residues. The entire variable domain, with the rest obtained from reference TRBV7-7 and TRBJ2-1, is as follows: GAGVSQSPRYKVTKRGQDVTLRCDPISSHATLYWYQQALGQGPEFLTYFNYEAQPDKSGLPSDRFSAERPEGSISTLTIQRTEQRDSAMYRCASSPTGTSGYNEQFFGPGTRLTVL.

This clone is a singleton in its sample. CDR3 sequence (DNA): TGTGCCAGCAGTATCGGGACAGGCGTGAACACTGAAGCTTTCTTT. This codes for CASSIGTGVNTEAFF. The V and J genes are TRBV7-9 and TRBJ1-1; 8 nucleotides align to TRBD1. Germline loops: CDR1 SEHNR, CDR2 FQNEAQ (reference sequence). The CDR3 loop spans 15 amino acids. V shed 6 bases, J shed 0 bases, and the junction held 6 bases outside the gene matches.

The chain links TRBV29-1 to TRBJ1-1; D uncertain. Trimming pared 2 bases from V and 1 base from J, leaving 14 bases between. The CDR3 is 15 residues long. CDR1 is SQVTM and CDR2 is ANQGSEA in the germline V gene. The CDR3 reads CSVEIRPSQNTEAFF. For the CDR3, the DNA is TGCAGCGTTGAAATCAGGCCATCTCAGAACACTGAAGCTTTCTTT.

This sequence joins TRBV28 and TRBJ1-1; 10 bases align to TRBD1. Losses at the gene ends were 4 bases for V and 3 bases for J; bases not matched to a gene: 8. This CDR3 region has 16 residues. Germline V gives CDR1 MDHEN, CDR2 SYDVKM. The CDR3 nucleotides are TGTGCCAGCAGTTCCGGGACAGGGGCGCCGGACACTGAAGCTTTCTTT. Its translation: CASSSGTGAPDTEAFF. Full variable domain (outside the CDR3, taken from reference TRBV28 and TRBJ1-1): DVKVTQSSRYLVKRTGEKVFLECVQDMDHENMFWYRQDPGLGLRLIYFSYDVKMKEKGDIPEGYSVSREKKERFSLILESASTNQTSMYLCASSSGTGAPDTEAFFGQGTRLTVV.

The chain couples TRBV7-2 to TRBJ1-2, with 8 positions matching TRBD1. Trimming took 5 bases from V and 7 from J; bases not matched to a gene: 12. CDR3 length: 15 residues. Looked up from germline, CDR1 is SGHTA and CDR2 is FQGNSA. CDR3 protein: CASSPGTGLRGGYTF. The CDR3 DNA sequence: TGTGCCAGCAGCCCCGGGACAGGTTTACGAGGTGGCTACACCTTC.

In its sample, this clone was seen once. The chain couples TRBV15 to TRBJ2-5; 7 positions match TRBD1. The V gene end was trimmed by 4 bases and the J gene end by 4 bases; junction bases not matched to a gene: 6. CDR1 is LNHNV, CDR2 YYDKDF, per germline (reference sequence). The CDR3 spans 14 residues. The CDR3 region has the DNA TGTGCCACCAGCACCGGGACAGTAAGAGAGACCCAGTACTTC. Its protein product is CATSTGTVRETQYF. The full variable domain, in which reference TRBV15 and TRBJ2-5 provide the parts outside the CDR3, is DAMVIQNPRYQVTQFGKPVTLSCSQTLNHNVMYWYQQKSSQAPKLLFHYYDKDFNNEADTPDNFQSRRPNTSFCFLDIRSPGLGDTAMYLCATSTGTVRETQYFGPGTRLLVL.

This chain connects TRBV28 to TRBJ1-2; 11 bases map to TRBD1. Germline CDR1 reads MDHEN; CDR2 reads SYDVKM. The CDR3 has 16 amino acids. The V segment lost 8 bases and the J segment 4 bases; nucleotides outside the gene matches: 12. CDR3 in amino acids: CASLGTGGKGSYGYTF. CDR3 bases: TGTGCCAGCTTGGGGACAGGGGGGAAGGGCAGCTATGGCTACACCTTC.

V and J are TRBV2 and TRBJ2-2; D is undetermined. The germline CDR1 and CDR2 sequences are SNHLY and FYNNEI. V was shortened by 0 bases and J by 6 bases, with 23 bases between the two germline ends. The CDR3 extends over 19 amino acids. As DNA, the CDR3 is TGTGCCAGCAGTGAAGCGCTTCTTTACCGAGCTAGTTTTGCCGGGGAGCTGTTTTTT. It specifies CASSEALLYRASFAGELFF. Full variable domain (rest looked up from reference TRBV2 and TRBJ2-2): EPEVTQTPSHQVTQMGQEVILRCVPISNHLYFYWYRQILGQKVEFLVSFYNNEISEKSEIFDDQFSVERPDGSNFTLKIRSTKLEDSAMYFCASSEALLYRASFAGELFFGEGSRLTVL.

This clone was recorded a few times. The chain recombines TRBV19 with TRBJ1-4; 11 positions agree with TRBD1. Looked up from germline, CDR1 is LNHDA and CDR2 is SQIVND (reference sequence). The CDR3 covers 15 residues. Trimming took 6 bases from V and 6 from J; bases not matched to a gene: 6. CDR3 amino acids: CASRHGTGGYEKLFF. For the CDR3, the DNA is TGTGCCAGTAGGCACGGGACAGGGGGTTATGAAAAACTGTTTTTT.

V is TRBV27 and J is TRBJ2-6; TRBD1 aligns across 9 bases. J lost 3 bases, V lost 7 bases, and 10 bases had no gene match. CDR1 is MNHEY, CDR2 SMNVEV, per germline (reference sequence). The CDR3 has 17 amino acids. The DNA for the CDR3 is TGTGCCAGCACTCGGACACAGGGGGCAAGTGGGGCCAACGTCCTGACTTTC. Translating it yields CASTRTQGASGANVLTF.

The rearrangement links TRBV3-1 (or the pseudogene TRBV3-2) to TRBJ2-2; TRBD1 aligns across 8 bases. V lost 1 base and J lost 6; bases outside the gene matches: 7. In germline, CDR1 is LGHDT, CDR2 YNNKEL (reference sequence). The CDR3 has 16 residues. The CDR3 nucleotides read TGTGCCAGCAGCCAAGCTTCAGGGGGCGCGGCCGGGGAGCTGTTTTTT. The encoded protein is CASSQASGGAAGELFF.

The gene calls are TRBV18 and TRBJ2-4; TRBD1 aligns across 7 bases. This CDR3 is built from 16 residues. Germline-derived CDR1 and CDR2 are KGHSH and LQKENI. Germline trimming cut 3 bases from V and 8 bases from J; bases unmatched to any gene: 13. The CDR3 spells CASSPRQGSSGDIQYF. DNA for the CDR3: TGTGCCAGCTCACCCAGACAGGGTTCAAGTGGGGACATTCAGTACTTC. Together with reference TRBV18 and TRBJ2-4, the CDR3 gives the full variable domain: NAGVMQNPRHLVRRRGQEARLRCSPMKGHSHVYWYRQLPEEGLKFMVYLQKENIIDESGMPKERFSAEFPKEGPSILRIQQVVRGDSAAYFCASSPRQGSSGDIQYFGAGTRLSVL.

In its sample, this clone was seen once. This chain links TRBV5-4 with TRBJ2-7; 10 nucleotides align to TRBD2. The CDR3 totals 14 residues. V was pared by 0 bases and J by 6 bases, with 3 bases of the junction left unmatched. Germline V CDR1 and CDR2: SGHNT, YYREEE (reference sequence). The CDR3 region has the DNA TGTGCCAGCAGCTTGGGTCTAGCGGGAGCCGAGCAGTACTTC. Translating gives CASSLGLAGAEQYF.

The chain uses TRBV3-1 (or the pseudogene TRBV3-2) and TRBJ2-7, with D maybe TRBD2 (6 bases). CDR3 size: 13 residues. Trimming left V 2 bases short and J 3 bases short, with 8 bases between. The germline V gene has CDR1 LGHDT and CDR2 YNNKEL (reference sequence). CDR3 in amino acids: CASSQTGVYEQYF. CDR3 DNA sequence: TGTGCCAGCAGCCAAACGGGAGTCTACGAGCAGTACTTC.